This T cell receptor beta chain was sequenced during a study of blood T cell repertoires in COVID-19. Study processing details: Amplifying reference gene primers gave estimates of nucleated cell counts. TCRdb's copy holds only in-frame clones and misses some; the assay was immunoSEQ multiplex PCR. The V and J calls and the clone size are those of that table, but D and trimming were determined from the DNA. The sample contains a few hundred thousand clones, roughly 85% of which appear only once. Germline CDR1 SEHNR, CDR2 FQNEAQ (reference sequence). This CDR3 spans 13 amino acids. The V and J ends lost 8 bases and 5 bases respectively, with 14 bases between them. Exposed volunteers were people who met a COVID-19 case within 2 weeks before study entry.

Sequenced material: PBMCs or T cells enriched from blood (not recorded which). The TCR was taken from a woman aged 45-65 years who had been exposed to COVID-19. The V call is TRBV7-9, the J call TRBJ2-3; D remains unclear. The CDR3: CASEFRRGDTQYF. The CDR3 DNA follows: TGTGCCAGCGAATTTCGACGAGGAGATACGCAGTATTTT. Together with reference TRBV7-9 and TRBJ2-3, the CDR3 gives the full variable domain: DTGVSQNPRHKITKRGQNVTFRCDPISEHNRLYWYRQTLGQGPEFLTYFQNEAQLEKSRLLSDRFSAERPKGSFSTLEIQRTEQGDSAMYLCASEFRRGDTQYFGPGTRLTVL.